This TCR beta chain came from a study of cytomegalovirus exposure and HLA in healthy donors. General study points: Rare TCR sequences predominated, though certain public TCRs were found in many donors.

V lost 8 bases to trimming and J lost 4 bases, with 15 bases between them. CDR1 is SNHLY, CDR2 FYNNEI, per germline. This CDR3 spans 14 amino acids. Vbeta (60) and Jbeta (13) primers were used in the PCR. The repertoire was sequenced with immunoSEQ multiplex PCR; TCRdb's copy has only in-frame clones and lacks some. Counted here are 150,000 to 200,000 clones, roughly 71% occurring once; the ten biggest clones make up around 3%. For this clone: Antigen unknown.

This clonotype was obtained from a woman between 45 and 65 years old in good health and CMV-seropositive. V is TRBV2 and J is TRBJ2-1; tentatively, D is TRBD2 (6 bases). Input material: PBMCs. The CDR3, as DNA: TGTGCCAGCGGTGCAGGGAGGTTATACAATGAGCAGTTCTTC. It specifies CASGAGRLYNEQFF.